This T cell receptor beta chain was retrieved from a study of CD8+ T cells in alopecia areata. Study background: Tofacitinib continued for 6 to 18 months and was then withheld for 6 months.

RNA extraction and reverse transcription yielded cDNA as sequencing template. The method was immunoSEQ multiplex PCR; TCRdb's version includes in-frame clones alone and lacks a portion of them. The sample gives 250,000 or so clones, about two thirds of which show up once; more than 0.95% is in the top ten. Study observations and caveats: Relative to normal scalp, lesional scalp, especially alopecia totalis/universalis, showed higher clonality. Mice gave a clearer picture of TCR sharing than patients did, possibly for HLA-related reasons.

Sorting of CD4+ and CD8+ T cells was performed on PBMCs. Note on this clone: Its antigen is as yet unknown.

CDR3 length: 15 residues. Germline V gene sequence: CDR1 MNHEY, CDR2 SMNVEV (reference sequence). V shed 5 bases and J shed 0 bases, with 10 bases lying between them. Specimen: CD4+ T cells sorted from blood, collected at week 0. This rearrangement joins TRBV27 to TRBJ1-4, with D hard to call. The TCR originated in a human donor with alopecia areata. The CDR3 DNA reads as TGTGCCAGCAGTCCGAGCTTTGCAACTAATGAAAAACTGTTTTTT. It specifies CASSPSFATNEKLFF.